Listed below are T cell receptor beta chains from one sample, sequenced in a study of blood T cell repertoires in COVID-19. The protocol was immunoSEQ multiplex PCR, while the TCRdb copy is restricted to in-frame clones and leaves out a portion. The sample includes approximately 230,000 clones, about nine tenths of them seen just once. The material sequenced was peripheral blood. The receptors come from a man aged 25 to 40 who had recovered from COVID-19. Each CDR3 is given with its conserved first and last residue. D genes are given only for firm matches. Some rows have no size entry. The others give once, few or many, or a class for an expanded clone.

d_call	v_call	clone_size	cdr3_length	j_call	cdr3_nt	cdr3_aa
.	TRBV7-9	.	15	TRBJ2-1	TGTGCCAGCAGCTTGGATGTAGCCCTCAGCAATGAGCAGTTCTTC	CASSLDVALSNEQFF
.	TRBV9	.	13	TRBJ1-1	TGTGCCAGCAGCCCGTACCCGGGGACTGAAGCTTTCTTT	CASSPYPGTEAFF
.	TRBV4-2	few	13	TRBJ1-5	TGTGCCAGCAGCCAACGGGAGAATCAGCCCCAGCATTTT	CASSQRENQPQHF
TRBD1	TRBV6-5	.	14	TRBJ1-2	TGTGCCAGCAGCAAACAGGGGACTGTAGATGGCTACACCTTC	CASSKQGTVDGYTF
.	TRBV5-5	.	14	TRBJ1-5	TGTGCCAGCAGCTTGGCCACGGGGGACCAGCCCCAGCATTTT	CASSLATGDQPQHF
.	TRBV10-2	.	14	TRBJ1-4	TGCGCCAGCCGCGACACTGCAACTAATGAAAAACTGTTTTTT	CASRDTATNEKLFF
TRBD1	TRBV18	.	13	TRBJ1-1	TGTGCCAGCTCAGGGGACAGGGGCACTGAAGCTTTCTTT	CASSGDRGTEAFF
.	TRBV7-9	.	15	TRBJ1-1	TGTGCCAGCAGCTTAAACGGAGACTCGAACACTGAAGCTTTCTTT	CASSLNGDSNTEAFF
.	TRBV6-6	.	12	TRBJ1-5	TGTGCCAGCAGTGGCCCGACTTTGCCCCAGCATTTT	CASSGPTLPQHF
.	TRBV5-4	few	16	TRBJ2-2	TGTGCCAGCAGCCCTTATCCAGGGTTAATCACCGGGGAGCTGTTTTTT	CASSPYPGLITGELFF
.	TRBV7-2	once	15	TRBJ2-7	TGTGCCAGCAGCCCCCGAGGACCCGACGGGGTTGAGCAGTACTTC	CASSPRGPDGVEQYF
TRBD1	TRBV6-6	.	15	TRBJ1-1	TGTGCCAGCAGTTCCGGACAGGGGTGGACTTCTGAAGCTTTCTTT	CASSSGQGWTSEAFF
TRBD1	TRBV7-9	.	17	TRBJ2-6	TGTGCCAGCAGCCCGTTCGGGACAGCCTCTGGGGCCAACGTCCTGACTTTC	CASSPFGTASGANVLTF
TRBD1	TRBV11-3	few	15	TRBJ1-5	TGTGCCAGTACCTTCAAAGACAGGGGCGATCAGCCCCAGCATTTT	CASTFKDRGDQPQHF
TRBD2	TRBV3-1/TRBV3-2	once	13	TRBJ2-3	TGTGCCAGTGAGACTAGCGGGGCAGATACGCAGTATTTT	CASETSGADTQYF
.	TRBV5-4	.	17	TRBJ2-5	TGTGCCAGCAGCTTGGGAGGATTGGCGGGGCCTGGGGAGACCCAGTACTTC	CASSLGGLAGPGETQYF
.	TRBV19	.	11	TRBJ1-5	TGTGCCACGGGGGGGAATCAGCCCCAGCATTTT	CATGGNQPQHF
TRBD2	TRBV18	.	15	TRBJ2-5	TGTGCCAGCTCCCCCCTAGCGGGTATCCAAGAGACCCAGTACTTC	CASSPLAGIQETQYF
.	TRBV6-5	once	14	TRBJ1-1	TGTGCCAGCAGCCAATCAGGGTGGAACACTGAAGCTTTCTTT	CASSQSGWNTEAFF
TRBD1	TRBV15	.	15	TRBJ1-4	TGTGCCACCAGCAGCAACAGGGGGCGTTTAGAAAAACTGTTTTTT	CATSSNRGRLEKLFF
TRBD2	TRBV28	.	13	TRBJ2-7	TGTGCCAGCGGGACTAGGGCCCCCTACGAGCAGTACTTC	CASGTRAPYEQYF
TRBD1	TRBV2	.	18	TRBJ2-2	TGTGCCAGCAGTCCCGGACAGGCTCATAGTCTGAACACCGGGGAGCTGTTTTTT	CASSPGQAHSLNTGELFF
TRBD1	TRBV19	.	15	TRBJ1-4	TGTGCCAGTAGTGCCTACCGGGACAGGGCTGAAAAACTGTTTTTT	CASSAYRDRAEKLFF
TRBD1	TRBV11-2	.	15	TRBJ1-2	TGTGCCAGCAGCTTTTCCAGGGGGCTTAACTATGGCTACACCTTC	CASSFSRGLNYGYTF
.	TRBV4-1	.	14	TRBJ1-1	TGCGCCAGCAGCCAAGGGGAGGGTAGCACTGAAGCTTTCTTT	CASSQGEGSTEAFF
TRBD1	TRBV5-8	.	17	TRBJ1-2	TGTGCCAGCAGCGAAACCTCGGGCAGGGGGAGGAACTATGGCTACACCTTC	CASSETSGRGRNYGYTF
.	TRBV5-1	.	15	TRBJ1-5	TGCGCCAGCAGCTTGGTGGGGGCCAGCAATCAGCCCCAGCATTTT	CASSLVGASNQPQHF
.	TRBV5-1	.	15	TRBJ2-7	TGCGCCAGCAGCTTGGGACTAGATTTTATCTACGAGCAGTACTTC	CASSLGLDFIYEQYF
.	TRBV3-1/TRBV3-2	once	15	TRBJ2-3	TGTGCCAGCAGCCCACAGGGTCGGTTCAGAGATACGCAGTATTTT	CASSPQGRFRDTQYF
TRBD1	TRBV4-3	.	15	TRBJ2-7	TGCGCCAGCAGCCAAGACGTACAGGGGGATATCTGGCAGTACTTC	CASSQDVQGDIWQYF
.	TRBV5-1	.	11	TRBJ2-1	TGCGCCAGCAGATTTGACAAGGAGGAGTTCTTC	CASRFDKEEFF
.	TRBV6-1	.	16	TRBJ1-2	TGTGCCAGCAGTGAGCTGACGGGACATACTAACTATGGCTACACCTTC	CASSELTGHTNYGYTF